This TCR beta chain was identified in a study of pediatric ulcerative colitis. Study results and limitations: Blood-rectal clonal overlap within each person was significantly higher in ulcerative colitis patients than controls.

Assay used: immunoSEQ multiplex PCR; TCRdb lists only in-frame clones, some missing. The sample lists 65,000 or so clones; roughly nine tenths were seen once. As regards this clone: Its antigen is unidentified.

This CDR3 has 15 residues. Germline V gene sequence: CDR1 SNHLY, CDR2 FYNNEI. Trimming stripped 2 bases from V and 2 bases from J, with 9 bases between. The receptor comes from a boy aged 5-17 years with severe ulcerative colitis. Sequencing was performed on blood. The rearrangement uses TRBV2 and TRBJ2-2; D is undetermined. DNA of the CDR3: TGTGCCAGCAGTGAACAGTGCCGTAACACCGGGGAGCTGTTTTTT. Translation: CASSEQCRNTGELFF.